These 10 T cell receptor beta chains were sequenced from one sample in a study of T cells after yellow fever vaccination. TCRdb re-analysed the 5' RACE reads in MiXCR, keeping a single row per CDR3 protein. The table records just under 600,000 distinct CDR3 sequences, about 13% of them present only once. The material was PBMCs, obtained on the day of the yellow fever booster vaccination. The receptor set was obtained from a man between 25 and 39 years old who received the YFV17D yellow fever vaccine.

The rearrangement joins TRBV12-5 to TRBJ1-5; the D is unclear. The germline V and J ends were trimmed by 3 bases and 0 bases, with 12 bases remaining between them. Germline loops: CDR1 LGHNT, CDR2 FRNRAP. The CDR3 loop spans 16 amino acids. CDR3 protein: CASGFFAENSNQPQHF. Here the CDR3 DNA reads TGTGCTAGTGGTTTCTTTGCAGAAAATAGCAATCAGCCCCAGCATTTT.

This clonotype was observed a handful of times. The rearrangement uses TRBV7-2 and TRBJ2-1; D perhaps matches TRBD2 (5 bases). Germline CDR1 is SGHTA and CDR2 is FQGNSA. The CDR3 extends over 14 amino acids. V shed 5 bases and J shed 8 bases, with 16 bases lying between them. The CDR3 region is CASSQSTRGDEQFF. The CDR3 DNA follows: TGTGCCAGCAGCCAAAGCACTAGAGGTGATGAGCAGTTCTTC.

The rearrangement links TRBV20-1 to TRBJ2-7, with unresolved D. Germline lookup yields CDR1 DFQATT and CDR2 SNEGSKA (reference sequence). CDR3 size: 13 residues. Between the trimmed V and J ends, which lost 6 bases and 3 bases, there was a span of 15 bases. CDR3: CSASRGVGYEQYF. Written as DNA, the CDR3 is TGCAGTGCCTCCCGTGGGGTGGGCTACGAGCAGTACTTC.

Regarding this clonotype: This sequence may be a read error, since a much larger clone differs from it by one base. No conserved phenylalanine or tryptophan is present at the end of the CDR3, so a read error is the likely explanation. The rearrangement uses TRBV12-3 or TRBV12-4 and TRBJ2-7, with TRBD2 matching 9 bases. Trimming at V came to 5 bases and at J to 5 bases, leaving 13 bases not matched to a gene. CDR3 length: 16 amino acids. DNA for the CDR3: TGTGCCAGCAGTCCCGTAAGCGGGAGCGGGAGGAACGAGCAGTACCTC. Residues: CASSPVSGSGRNEQYL.

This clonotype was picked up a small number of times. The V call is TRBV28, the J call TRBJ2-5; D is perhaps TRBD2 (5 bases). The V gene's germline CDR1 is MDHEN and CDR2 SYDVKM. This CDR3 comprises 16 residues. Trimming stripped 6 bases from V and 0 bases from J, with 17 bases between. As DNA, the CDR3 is TGTGCCAGCAGACCGATCCGAGGGCTAGACCAAGAGACCCAGTACTTC. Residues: CASRPIRGLDQETQYF.

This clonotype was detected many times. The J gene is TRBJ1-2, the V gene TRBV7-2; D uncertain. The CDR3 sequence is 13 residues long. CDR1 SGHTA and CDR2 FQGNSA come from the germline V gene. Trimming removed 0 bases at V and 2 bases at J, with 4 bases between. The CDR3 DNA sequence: TGTGCCAGCAGCTTAGCAGGGAACTATGGCTACACCTTC. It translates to CASSLAGNYGYTF.

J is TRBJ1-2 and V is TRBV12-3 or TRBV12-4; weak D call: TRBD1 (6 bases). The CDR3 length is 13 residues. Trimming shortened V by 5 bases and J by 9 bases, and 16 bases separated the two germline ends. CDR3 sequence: CASSGGRRWSYTF. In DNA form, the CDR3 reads TGTGCCAGCAGTGGGGGGCGCAGGTGGAGCTACACCTTC.

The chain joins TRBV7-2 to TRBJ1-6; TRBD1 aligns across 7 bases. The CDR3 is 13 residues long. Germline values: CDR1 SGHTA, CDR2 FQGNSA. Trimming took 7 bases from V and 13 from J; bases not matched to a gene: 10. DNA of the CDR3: TGTGCCAGCATCTCCGAGGGGGCGGCGCCCCTCCACTTT. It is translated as CASISEGAAPLHF.

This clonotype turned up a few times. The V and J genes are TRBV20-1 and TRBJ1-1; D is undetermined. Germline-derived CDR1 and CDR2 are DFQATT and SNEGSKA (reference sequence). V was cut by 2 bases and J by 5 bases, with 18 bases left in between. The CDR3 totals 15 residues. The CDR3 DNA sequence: TGCAGTGCTAGATTGAGTCGCAGGAGCTCTACTGAAGCTTTCTTT. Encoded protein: CSARLSRRSSTEAFF.

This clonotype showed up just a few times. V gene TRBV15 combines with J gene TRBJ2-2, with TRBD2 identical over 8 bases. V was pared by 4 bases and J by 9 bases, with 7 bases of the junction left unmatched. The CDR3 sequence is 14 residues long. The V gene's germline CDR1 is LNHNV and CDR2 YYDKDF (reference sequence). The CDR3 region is CATSTPGGFRELFF. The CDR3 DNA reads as TGTGCCACCAGCACTCCGGGAGGGTTTAGGGAGCTGTTTTTT.